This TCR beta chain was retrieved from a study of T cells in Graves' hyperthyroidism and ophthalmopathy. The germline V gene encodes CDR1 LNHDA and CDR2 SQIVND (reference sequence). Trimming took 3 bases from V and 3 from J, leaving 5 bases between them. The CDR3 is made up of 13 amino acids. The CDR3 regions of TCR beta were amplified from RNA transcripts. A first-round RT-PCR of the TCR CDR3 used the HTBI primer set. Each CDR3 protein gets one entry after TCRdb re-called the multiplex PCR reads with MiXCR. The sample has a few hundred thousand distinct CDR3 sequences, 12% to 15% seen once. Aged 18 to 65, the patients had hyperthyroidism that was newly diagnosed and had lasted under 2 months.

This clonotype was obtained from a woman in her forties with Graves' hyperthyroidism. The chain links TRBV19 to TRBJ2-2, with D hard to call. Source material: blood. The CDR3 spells CASSIPYTGELFF. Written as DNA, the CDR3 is TGTGCCAGTAGTATCCCCTACACCGGGGAGCTGTTTTTT.